The clone carrying this T cell receptor beta chain was recorded a few times. This sample is part of a study of blood T cell repertoires in COVID-19. Study context: COVID-19 samples from acute and convalescent phases originated in the United States, Italy and Spain. Sample material is recorded as cDNA or gDNA derived from T cells, B-cell-depleted T cells, or PBMCs.

In the original analysis: It was from reference gene primer amplification that nucleated cell counts were estimated. Some clones are missing from TCRdb's copy, which holds only in-frame ones; the method was immunoSEQ multiplex PCR. V, J and clone size reflect that table, while D and trimming were determined from the DNA. The sample shows 70,000 to 95,000 clones, roughly 87% of them seen only once. Germline CDR1 and CDR2: SGHRS and YFSETQ. The CDR3 length is 13 residues. Trimming stripped 1 base from V and 0 bases from J, with 3 bases between. The TCR was taken from a man between 45 and 60 years old with acute or convalescent COVID-19. This chain connects TRBV5-1 to TRBJ2-3; no firm D call. The sequenced sample was peripheral blood. DNA of the CDR3: TGCGCCAGCAGCTTGCCTAGCACAGATACGCAGTATTTT. This codes for CASSLPSTDTQYF. The whole variable domain, remainder taken from reference TRBV5-1 and TRBJ2-3, is KAGVTQTPRYLIKTRGQQVTLSCSPISGHRSVSWYQQTPGQGLQFLFEYFSETQRNKGNFPGRFSGRQFSNSRSEMNVSTLELGDSALYLCASSLPSTDTQYFGPGTRLTVL.